This section outlines one TCR beta chain sequence together with its context. Its target is unknown. The protocol was immunoSEQ multiplex PCR, while the TCRdb copy is restricted to in-frame clones and leaves out a portion. The data show approximately 74,000 clones, about four fifths seen once. V lost 7 bases and J 2 bases, leaving 15 bases between the germline ends. The germline V gene encodes CDR1 SQVTM and CDR2 ANQGSEA. This CDR3 has 13 residues. The sample originates from a study of OX40 agonist ivuxolimab in advanced cancers. Whole-study context: The patients received agonistic anti-OX40 (CD134) antibody ivuxolimab. Six ivuxolimab dose levels, 0.01 to 10 mg/kg, were given intravenously every 2 weeks. A history of anti-PD-1, anti-PD-L1 or anti-CTLA-4 therapy was acceptable, and approximately 40% had some.

Study conclusions and caveats: Those patients achieving a partial response at 0.1-3.0 mg/kg showed among the lowest clonal expansion.

Sample: CD4+ or CD8+ T cells sorted from blood, taken in a trial of the OX40 agonist ivuxolimab. The chain joins TRBV29-1 to TRBJ2-7; tentative D call: TRBD1 (5 bases). The receptor was derived from an adult with an advanced solid tumor such as melanoma, head and neck, liver or kidney cancer. The CDR3 DNA is TGCAGCGATTCGGACATCGGAGCCTACGAGCAGTACTTC. Its translation is CSDSDIGAYEQYF.